This T cell receptor (beta chain) comes out of a study of blood T cell repertoires in COVID-19. This clone was recorded only once. Here immunoSEQ multiplex PCR was the method, and the copy in TCRdb shows in-frame clones only, minus some. The repertoire holds about 380,000 clones, with 85% as singletons. The CDR3 contains 14 residues. Per germline, CDR1 SGHAT and CDR2 FQDESV (reference sequence). The V and J ends lost 3 bases and 2 bases respectively, with 10 bases between them. The genes are TRBV11-1 and TRBJ1-2; D not certain. Source material: peripheral blood. This receptor was identified in a woman under 30 with acute or convalescent COVID-19. Here the CDR3 reads CASSFSVLNYGYTF. The CDR3 bases are TGTGCCAGCAGCTTTTCGGTTCTAAACTATGGCTACACCTTC.